These T cell receptor beta chains were read from a single sample in a study of cytotoxic CD8 clonotypes in ibrutinib-treated CLL. Using immunoSEQ multiplex PCR, the repertoire was profiled, and TCRdb retains in-frame clones only, with some absent. Altogether about 120,000 clones are present, roughly 60% being singletons, with the ten largest covering about 40%. This material consisted of PBMCs, taken after 24 months of ibrutinib treatment. The source of these receptors is a human donor with chronic lymphocytic leukemia. Each CDR3 is given with its conserved first and last residue. D genes are given only for firm matches. The listing skips clone size in some rows; elsewhere it reads once, few, many or a size class.

d_call | j_call | clone_size | cdr3_length | v_call | cdr3_aa | cdr3_nt
NA | TRBJ1-2 | NA | 13 | TRBV29-1 | CSVEIGPGYGYTF | TGCAGCGTTGAAATCGGGCCGGGATATGGCTACACCTTC
TRBD2 | TRBJ2-7 | NA | 16 | TRBV4-3 | CASSQSTSGGIYEQYF | TGCGCCAGCAGCCAATCGACTAGCGGGGGAATCTACGAGCAGTACTTC
TRBD1 | TRBJ1-4 | few | 16 | TRBV5-1 | CASSSSRDRGGEKLFF | TGCGCCAGCAGCTCGTCCCGGGACAGGGGCGGTGAAAAACTGTTTTTT
TRBD1 | TRBJ1-6 | once | 14 | TRBV28 | CASSLGTGYSPLHF | TGTGCCAGCAGTTTAGGGACAGGGTACTCACCCCTCCACTTT
NA | TRBJ2-6 | NA | 15 | TRBV25-1 | CASKLSGPGANVLTF | TGTGCCAGCAAGTTAAGCGGGCCTGGGGCCAACGTCCTGACTTTC
TRBD1 | TRBJ1-6 | NA | 16 | TRBV5-1 | CASSLQGGWGNSPLHF | TGCGCCAGCAGTCTTCAGGGGGGATGGGGCAATTCACCCCTCCACTTT
TRBD1 | TRBJ1-2 | NA | 14 | TRBV5-5 | CASSRQGADYGYTF | TGTGCCAGCAGCCGACAGGGGGCCGACTATGGCTACACCTTC
TRBD1 | TRBJ1-1 | NA | 16 | TRBV29-1 | CSAAHNRDRANTEAFF | TGCAGCGCCGCCCACAACCGGGACAGGGCCAACACTGAAGCTTTCTTT
NA | TRBJ1-6 | NA | 16 | TRBV6-5 | CASSYQGRGSDSPLHF | TGTGCCAGCAGTTATCAGGGAAGGGGTTCGGATTCACCCCTCCACTTT
NA | TRBJ1-2 | NA | 12 | TRBV19 | CASSPGSYGYTF | TGTGCCAGTAGTCCCGGGAGCTATGGCTACACCTTC
TRBD2 | TRBJ2-5 | NA | 15 | TRBV5-8 | CASSLLAGAGETQYF | TGTGCCAGCAGCTTGCTAGCGGGGGCCGGGGAGACCCAGTACTTC
NA | TRBJ2-5 | NA | 13 | TRBV29-1 | CSVDWSGQETQYF | TGCAGCGTTGACTGGTCAGGTCAAGAGACCCAGTACTTC
NA | TRBJ2-2 | NA | 15 | TRBV7-3 | CASSVRVVNTGELFF | TGTGCCAGCAGCGTCAGGGTTGTGAACACCGGGGAGCTGTTTTTT
TRBD1 | TRBJ2-3 | NA | 16 | TRBV28 | CASSTPGTASTDTQYF | TGTGCCAGCAGCACCCCGGGGACAGCCAGCACAGATACGCAGTATTTT
NA | TRBJ2-7 | NA | 13 | TRBV7-3 | CASSLGFSNEQYF | TGTGCCAGCAGCTTAGGATTCTCCAACGAGCAGTACTTC
NA | TRBJ2-2 | few | 13 | TRBV7-3 | CASSYQGFGELFF | TGTGCCAGCAGCTATCAGGGGTTCGGGGAGCTGTTTTTT
NA | TRBJ1-2 | NA | 13 | TRBV13 | CASSLGERYGYTF | TGTGCCAGCAGCTTAGGGGAGCGCTATGGCTACACCTTC
TRBD1 | TRBJ1-2 | NA | 15 | TRBV6-5 | CASSYQGTGNYGYTF | TGTGCCAGCAGTTACCAAGGGACAGGGAACTATGGCTACACCTTC
NA | TRBJ2-7 | few | 16 | TRBV5-1 | CASSFSGLSTLGEQYF | TGCGCCAGCAGCTTTTCAGGACTAAGCACTCTGGGCGAGCAGTACTTC
NA | TRBJ1-1 | few | 12 | TRBV7-9 | CASSELGNEAFF | TGTGCCAGCAGCGAGCTTGGGAACGAAGCTTTCTTT
TRBD1 | TRBJ1-1 | NA | 15 | TRBV7-9 | CASSFQTGAGTEAFF | TGTGCCAGCAGCTTCCAAACAGGGGCGGGCACTGAAGCTTTCTTT
NA | TRBJ1-2 | NA | 13 | TRBV6-1 | CASSLVANYGYTF | TGTGCCAGCAGTTTGGTCGCTAACTATGGCTACACCTTC
TRBD2 | TRBJ2-1 | few | 13 | TRBV25-1 | CASKRTSSNEQFF | TGTGCCAGCAAAAGGACTAGTTCCAATGAGCAGTTCTTC
NA | TRBJ1-4 | NA | 15 | TRBV6-1 | CASSGVGAKGEKLFF | TGTGCCAGCAGTGGGGTCGGGGCCAAGGGTGAAAAACTGTTTTTT
TRBD1 | TRBJ2-7 | NA | 15 | TRBV6-5 | CASRFSGTGVYEQYF | TGTGCCAGTCGGTTTTCCGGGACAGGGGTGTACGAGCAGTACTTC
NA | TRBJ1-2 | NA | 13 | TRBV4-2 | CASSQEQEGGYTF | TGTGCCAGCAGCCAAGAACAGGAGGGTGGCTACACCTTC
TRBD1 | TRBJ2-5 | few | 13 | TRBV5-6 | CASSRQGGETQYF | TGTGCCAGCAGCAGACAGGGTGGGGAGACCCAGTACTTC
TRBD1 | TRBJ1-1 | NA | 16 | TRBV11-2 | CASSRTGQDVNTEAFF | TGTGCCAGCAGCCGAACAGGACAGGACGTAAACACTGAAGCTTTCTTT
NA | TRBJ2-7 | NA | 13 | TRBV7-8 | CASSPYSSYEQYF | TGTGCCAGCAGCCCTTATAGCTCCTACGAGCAGTACTTC
NA | TRBJ1-6 | NA | 14 | TRBV28 | CASSQTRVNSPLHF | TGTGCCAGCAGTCAAACCAGGGTTAATTCACCCCTCCACTTT
TRBD1 | TRBJ2-7 | few | 14 | TRBV28 | CASSFDQGAYEQYF | TGTGCCAGCAGTTTTGACCAGGGGGCTTACGAGCAGTACTTC
NA | TRBJ2-7 | few | 13 | TRBV7-2 | CASSQQTMAEQYF | TGTGCCAGCAGCCAGCAAACTATGGCCGAGCAGTACTTC
TRBD2 | TRBJ2-2 | NA | 18 | TRBV5-1 | CASSPTLTSGGNTGELFF | TGCGCCAGCAGCCCAACGCTGACTAGCGGGGGGAACACCGGGGAGCTGTTTTTT
TRBD1 | TRBJ1-5 | many | 18 | TRBV12-5 | CASGLVIGGTYLDQPQHF | TGTGCTAGTGGTTTGGTTATAGGGGGCACATACTTAGATCAGCCCCAGCATTTT
TRBD1 | TRBJ1-4 | NA | 15 | TRBV2 | CASSYPGQGNEKLFF | TGTGCCAGCAGTTATCCGGGACAGGGGAATGAAAAACTGTTTTTT
NA | TRBJ2-5 | NA | 14 | TRBV18 | CASSPTGSLETQYF | TGTGCCAGCTCACCGACAGGCTCCTTGGAGACCCAGTACTTC
TRBD1 | TRBJ2-2 | NA | 16 | TRBV4-2 | CASSQEGTGVAGELFF | TGTGCCAGCAGCCAAGAAGGGACAGGGGTGGCCGGGGAGCTGTTTTTT
NA | TRBJ1-6 | NA | 15 | TRBV7-2 | CASSLVRGLYSPLHF | TGTGCCAGCAGCTTAGTTAGGGGACTATATTCACCCCTCCACTTT
TRBD2 | TRBJ2-1 | NA | 17 | TRBV9 | CASTPGGGAETYNEQFF | TGTGCCAGCACCCCGGGCGGGGGGGCCGAGACCTACAATGAGCAGTTCTTC
NA | TRBJ2-1 | NA | 12 | TRBV30 | CAWSGGGNEQFF | TGTGCCTGGAGTGGAGGGGGAAACGAGCAGTTCTTC
TRBD2 | TRBJ2-2 | NA | 15 | TRBV9 | CASSTGWEGTGELFF | TGTGCCAGCAGCACCGGCTGGGAGGGGACCGGGGAGCTGTTTTTT
NA | TRBJ1-6 | NA | 14 | TRBV9 | CASSASGGNSPLHF | TGTGCCAGCAGCGCCAGTGGGGGTAATTCACCCCTCCACTTT
TRBD1 | TRBJ1-2 | NA | 14 | TRBV25-1 | CASSGIRDRGGYTF | TGTGCCAGCAGTGGGATCCGGGACAGGGGTGGCTACACCTTC
NA | TRBJ2-2 | NA | 16 | TRBV15 | CATSRGGTGPTGELFF | TGTGCCACCTCGAGGGGTGGGACGGGACCCACCGGGGAGCTGTTTTTT
NA | TRBJ1-4 | NA | 15 | TRBV6-5 | CASSYRGQTDEKLFF | TGTGCCAGCAGTTACAGAGGACAAACGGATGAAAAACTGTTTTTT
NA | TRBJ1-4 | few | 15 | TRBV30 | CAWSSEGMTNEKLFF | TGTGCCTGGAGTTCTGAGGGAATGACTAATGAAAAACTGTTTTTT
NA | TRBJ2-2 | few | 12 | TRBV11-3 | CASSSLNGELFF | TGTGCCAGCAGCTCCTTAAACGGGGAGCTGTTTTTT
NA | TRBJ1-2 | NA | 14 | TRBV19 | CASTIMGGHYGYTF | TGTGCCAGTACCATAATGGGCGGACACTATGGCTACACCTTC
NA | TRBJ2-1 | NA | 12 | TRBV7-9 | CASGTAPNEQFF | TGTGCCAGCGGAACGGCCCCCAATGAGCAGTTCTTC
NA | TRBJ2-2 | NA | 12 | TRBV25-1 | CASTLGTGELFF | TGTGCCAGCACACTAGGCACCGGGGAGCTGTTTTTT
NA | TRBJ2-3 | large | 15 | TRBV5-6 | CASSLAGGITDTQYF | TGTGCCAGCAGCTTGGCGGGCGGGATCACAGATACGCAGTATTTT
NA | TRBJ2-7 | many | 14 | TRBV5-1 | CASSLTQGISEQYF | TGCGCCAGCAGCTTGACTCAGGGAATTTCCGAGCAGTACTTC
NA | TRBJ1-4 | NA | 16 | TRBV5-4 | CASSLGGKRTNEKLFF | TGTGCCAGCAGCTTGGGAGGGAAAAGAACTAATGAAAAACTGTTTTTT
NA | TRBJ1-2 | many | 14 | TRBV30 | CAWSFTTEDYGYTF | TGTGCCTGGAGTTTCACAACAGAGGACTATGGCTACACCTTC
TRBD1 | TRBJ1-4 | NA | 14 | TRBV25-1 | CASSDDRGSEKLFF | TGTGCCAGCAGTGACGACAGGGGGAGCGAAAAACTGTTTTTT
TRBD1 | TRBJ2-7 | NA | 14 | TRBV6-6 | CASRGQGILYEQYF | TGTGCCAGCCGCGGACAGGGCATTCTCTACGAGCAGTACTTC
TRBD2 | TRBJ2-7 | many | 14 | TRBV6-5 | CASSYGAGGYEQYF | TGTGCCAGCAGTTACGGGGCGGGGGGGTACGAGCAGTACTTC
TRBD2 | TRBJ2-1 | NA | 15 | TRBV9 | CASSASGISYNEQFF | TGTGCCAGCAGCGCAAGCGGGATATCCTACAATGAGCAGTTCTTC
NA | TRBJ1-2 | NA | 16 | TRBV4-1 | CASSQEGQSRNYGYTF | TGCGCCAGCAGCCAAGAGGGTCAATCAAGGAACTATGGCTACACCTTC